The entry below gives a single T cell receptor beta chain sequence along with its context. This record belongs to a study of T cell changes during pregnancy in multiple sclerosis. Trimming took 4 bases from V and 6 from J; bases not matched to a gene: 8. Germline loops: CDR1 MGHRA, CDR2 YSYEKL. The CDR3 length is 16 residues. Sequenced by immunoSEQ multiplex PCR; TCRdb stores in-frame clones only, minus some. Of under 75,000 clones detected, about 94% appear once; the ten largest clones hold roughly 3.1%. Sequencing used CD8+ T cells from peripheral blood mononuclear cells, obtained in the second trimester of pregnancy. This TCR was sampled from a female donor with multiple sclerosis, enrolled in a pregnancy study. The chain recombines TRBV4-1 with TRBJ2-2; TRBD1 agrees at 10 bases. This CDR3 is CASSPATGGMAGELFF. The CDR3, as DNA: TGCGCCAGCAGCCCTGCGACAGGGGGCATGGCCGGGGAGCTGTTTTTT.